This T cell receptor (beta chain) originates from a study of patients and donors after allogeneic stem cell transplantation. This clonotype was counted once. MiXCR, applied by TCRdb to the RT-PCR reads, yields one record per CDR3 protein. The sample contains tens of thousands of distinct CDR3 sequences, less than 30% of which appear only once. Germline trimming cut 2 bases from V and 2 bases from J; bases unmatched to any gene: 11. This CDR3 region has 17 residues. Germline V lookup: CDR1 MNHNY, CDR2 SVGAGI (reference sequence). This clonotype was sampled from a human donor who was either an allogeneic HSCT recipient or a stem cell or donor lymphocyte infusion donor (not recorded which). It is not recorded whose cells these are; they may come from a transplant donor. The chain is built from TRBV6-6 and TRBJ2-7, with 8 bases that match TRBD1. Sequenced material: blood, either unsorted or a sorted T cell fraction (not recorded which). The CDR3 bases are TGTGCCAGCAGTTACCCGATCGGAGGGACAGGAGCCTACGAGCAGTACTTC. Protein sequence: CASSYPIGGTGAYEQYF.